One sample yielded the 26 T cell receptor beta chains listed below, sequenced in a study of shared clonotypes between healthy human individuals. The method was immunoSEQ multiplex PCR; TCRdb's version includes in-frame clones alone and lacks a portion of them. Of over 2 million clones listed, 85% to 95% were seen once; the top ten hold 0.1% to 0.15%. Sequencing was performed on naive CD4+ T cells sorted from blood. Subset specified: CD45RA+ positively selected. These receptor sequences come from a man between 18 and 29 years old in good health.

The rearrangement joins TRBV18 to TRBJ2-3; TRBD2 aligns across 8 bases. CDR1 KGHSH and CDR2 LQKENI come from the germline V gene. After removal of 1 base from V and 2 bases from J, the junction contained 5 bases not matched to a gene. The CDR3 covers 16 residues. This CDR3 reads CASSPRRGGTTDTQYF. DNA of the CDR3: TGTGCCAGCTCACCACGACGGGGGGGAACCACAGATACGCAGTATTTT.

The chain carries TRBV11-2 and TRBJ2-1; D may be TRBD1 or TRBD2 (6 bases each). The germline V gene has CDR1 SGHAT and CDR2 FQNNGV. The CDR3 spans 15 residues. Trimming removed 6 bases at V and 4 bases at J, with 16 bases between. CDR3 sequence reads: CASSARGDLYNEQFF. CDR3 in DNA: TGTGCCAGCAGTGCTAGGGGGGACCTATACAATGAGCAGTTCTTC.

The CDR3 here is CASSRLATTDTQYF. The DNA for the CDR3 is TGCGCCAGCAGCAGACTAGCGACCACAGATACGCAGTATTTT. The gene calls are TRBV5-1 and TRBJ2-3, with TRBD2 identical over 8 bases. CDR1 and CDR2 (germline): SGHRS, YFSETQ. The CDR3 loop spans 14 amino acids. V lost 4 bases and J lost 2; bases outside the gene matches: 3.

The chain carries TRBV15 and TRBJ2-3; weak D call: TRBD2 (6 bases). The CDR3 is 16 amino acids. Germline V gene lookup returns CDR1 LNHNV and CDR2 YYDKDF (reference sequence). V lost 0 bases and J 2 bases, leaving 12 bases between the germline ends. CDR3 amino acids: CATSRDGREFTDTQYF. CDR3 in DNA: TGTGCCACCAGCAGAGATGGACGGGAGTTCACAGATACGCAGTATTTT.

The V and J genes are TRBV30 and TRBJ2-2; D remains ambiguous. The germline V and J ends were trimmed by 2 bases and 1 base, with 5 bases remaining between them. This CDR3 contains 13 residues. Looked up from germline, CDR1 is GTSNPN and CDR2 is SVGIG (reference sequence). The CDR3 sequence is CAWSRLNTGELFF. The CDR3, as DNA: TGTGCCTGGAGTAGATTGAACACCGGGGAGCTGTTTTTT.

The chain is built from TRBV9 and TRBJ2-3, with TRBD2 matching over 10 bases. This CDR3 contains 14 residues. Looked up from germline, CDR1 is SGDLS and CDR2 is YYNGEE. V lost 4 bases and J lost 7; bases outside the gene matches: 6. Here the CDR3 reads CASSRSGGYNTQYF. The CDR3, as DNA: TGTGCCAGCAGCCGTAGCGGGGGGTATAATACGCAGTATTTT. Based on the CDR3 plus reference TRBV9 and TRBJ2-3, the full variable domain is DSGVTQTPKHLITATGQRVTLRCSPRSGDLSVYWYQQSLDQGLQFLIQYYNGEERAKGNILERFSAQQFPDLHSELNLSSLELGDSALYFCASSRSGGYNTQYFGPGTRLTVL.

The rearrangement joins TRBV5-1 to TRBJ2-7; perhaps D is TRBD1 or TRBD2 (6 bases each). Germline CDR1 and CDR2: SGHRS and YFSETQ. Trimming shortened V by 0 bases and J by 3 bases, and 13 bases separated the two germline ends. This CDR3 comprises 15 residues. For the CDR3, the DNA is TGCGCCAGCAGCTTGGATCGGGGGCGCATCTACGAGCAGTACTTC. The encoded protein is CASSLDRGRIYEQYF. Using reference TRBV5-1 and TRBJ2-7 for the parts outside the CDR3, the full variable domain is KAGVTQTPRYLIKTRGQQVTLSCSPISGHRSVSWYQQTPGQGLQFLFEYFSETQRNKGNFPGRFSGRQFSNSRSEMNVSTLELGDSALYLCASSLDRGRIYEQYFGPGTRLTVT.

The CDR3: CASSPVLTGELFF. The CDR3 coding sequence is TGTGCCAGCAGCCCTGTGCTCACCGGGGAGCTGTTTTTT. The chain recombines TRBV7-6 with TRBJ2-2; D gene uncertain. The CDR3 length is 13 residues. CDR1 and CDR2 (germline): SGHVS, FNYEAQ. The V and J ends lost 5 bases and 4 bases respectively, with 8 bases between them.

The J gene is TRBJ2-7, the V gene TRBV5-1; 14 nucleotides line up with TRBD2. The germline gives CDR1 SGHRS, CDR2 YFSETQ. The CDR3 sequence is 18 residues long. Trimming at V came to 0 bases and at J to 5 bases, leaving 10 bases not matched to a gene. This CDR3 is CASSLDVVTSGRVHEQYF. In DNA, the CDR3 is TGCGCCAGCAGCTTGGACGTCGTGACTAGCGGGAGGGTCCACGAGCAGTACTTC. The full variable domain, with the rest looked up from reference TRBV5-1 and TRBJ2-7, is KAGVTQTPRYLIKTRGQQVTLSCSPISGHRSVSWYQQTPGQGLQFLFEYFSETQRNKGNFPGRFSGRQFSNSRSEMNVSTLELGDSALYLCASSLDVVTSGRVHEQYFGPGTRLTVT.

This chain joins TRBV2 and TRBJ1-3; D not resolved. The germline V gene encodes CDR1 SNHLY and CDR2 FYNNEI. CDR3 length equals 14 residues. Trimming pared 1 base from V and 3 bases from J, leaving 7 bases between. The CDR3 is CASSEEGNGNTIYF. The CDR3, as DNA: TGTGCCAGCAGTGAAGAAGGGAATGGAAACACCATATATTTT.

V and J are TRBV30 and TRBJ2-7; 10 bases fit TRBD1. CDR3 size: 14 residues. The trim removed 1 base at V and 6 bases at J, leaving 6 bases unmatched. In germline, CDR1 is GTSNPN, CDR2 SVGIG (reference sequence). CDR3: CAWSADRGYSEQYF. CDR3 DNA sequence: TGTGCCTGGAGTGCGGACAGGGGGTATTCCGAGCAGTACTTC.

This clone showed up just a few times. The rearrangement joins TRBV20-1 to TRBJ1-1; no reliable D call. This CDR3 region has 11 residues. Germline CDR1 DFQATT, CDR2 SNEGSKA (reference sequence). Trimming removed 6 bases from V and 0 bases from J, with 5 bases in between. The CDR3 DNA reads TGCAGTGCAGCAGTGAACACTGAAGCTTTCTTT. Protein sequence: CSAAVNTEAFF.

Concerning this clone itself: A much larger clone lies a single base off, so this may be a read error. The chain uses TRBV5-4 and TRBJ2-7; D perhaps matches TRBD2 (6 bases). The V gene's germline CDR1 is SGHNT and CDR2 YYREEE (reference sequence). This CDR3 has 15 amino acids. V was clipped by 0 bases and J by 4 bases, with 14 bases between them. The CDR3 is CASSLAGRGGYEQYF. DNA for the CDR3: TGTGCCAGCAGCTTGGCGGGACGGGGAGGATACGAGCAGTACTTC. The whole variable domain, remainder taken from reference TRBV5-4 and TRBJ2-7, is ETGVTQSPTHLIKTRGQQVTLRCSSQSGHNTVSWYQQALGQGPQFIFQYYREEENGRGNFPPRFSGLQFPNYSSELNVNALELDDSALYLCASSLAGRGGYEQYFGPGTRLTVT.

The chain employs TRBV9 and TRBJ2-5; D is unresolved. This CDR3 is 14 amino acids long. The ends were cut back, 0 bases at V and 5 bases at J, with 11 bases in the middle. Germline V gene lookup returns CDR1 SGDLS and CDR2 YYNGEE. The CDR3 here is CASSVDVIRETQYF. The DNA for the CDR3 is TGTGCCAGCAGCGTAGACGTTATTCGGGAGACCCAGTACTTC. Filled out from reference TRBV9 and TRBJ2-5, the complete variable domain reads DSGVTQTPKHLITATGQRVTLRCSPRSGDLSVYWYQQSLDQGLQFLIQYYNGEERAKGNILERFSAQQFPDLHSELNLSSLELGDSALYFCASSVDVIRETQYFGPGTRLLVL.

In its sample, this clone was seen once. The DNA for the CDR3 is TGTGCCTGGTCCCCACGGCGGGCTAGCGGGAGTAATGAGCAGTTCTTC. This codes for CAWSPRRASGSNEQFF. The gene calls are TRBV30 and TRBJ2-1, with 10 bases fitting TRBD2. The CDR3 consists of 16 residues. The germline V gene has CDR1 GTSNPN and CDR2 SVGIG (reference sequence). Trimming removed 5 bases from V and 7 bases from J; junction bases left unmatched: 14.

The rearrangement uses TRBV2 and TRBJ1-1; D perhaps matches TRBD1 (6 bases). V gave up 5 bases and J gave up 2 bases, with 15 bases separating them. The CDR3 totals 15 residues. Germline CDR1 SNHLY, CDR2 FYNNEI. The CDR3 here is CASSKGQSGNTEAFF. The CDR3 nucleotides read TGTGCCAGCAGTAAAGGACAGTCGGGAAACACTGAAGCTTTCTTT.

V and J are TRBV5-4 and TRBJ1-6, with unresolved D. The CDR3 is 16 residues long. V lost 0 bases and J 6 bases, leaving 13 bases between the germline ends. Germline values: CDR1 SGHNT, CDR2 YYREEE (reference sequence). CDR3 region: CASSLVGGSVNSPLHF. In nucleotides, the CDR3 is TGTGCCAGCAGCTTGGTTGGAGGGAGCGTTAATTCACCCCTCCACTTT.

The gene calls are TRBV6-5 and TRBJ2-2, with D possibly being TRBD1 or TRBD2 (5 bases each). The germline gives CDR1 MNHEY, CDR2 SVGAGI. CDR3 length equals 13 residues. V dropped 6 bases and J dropped 6 bases, with 11 bases sitting between them. The CDR3, as DNA: TGTGCCAGCAGGAGGGGTGTTGCCGGGGAGCTGTTTTTT. Amino acid sequence: CASRRGVAGELFF.

The chain carries TRBV28 and TRBJ1-2; D is undetermined. Trimming removed 3 bases at V and 6 bases at J, with 20 bases between. Germline loops: CDR1 MDHEN, CDR2 SYDVKM. This CDR3 is built from 16 residues. The CDR3 here is CASSFGRVSDKDGYTF. CDR3 in DNA: TGTGCCAGCAGTTTTGGACGTGTGTCAGACAAGGATGGCTACACCTTC.

The chain joins TRBV10-3 to TRBJ1-2, with a possible D match to TRBD1 (5 bases). The CDR3 is made up of 15 amino acids. From germline, CDR1 is ENHRY and CDR2 SYGVKD. Trimming shortened V by 1 base and J by 6 bases, and 15 bases separated the two germline ends. The CDR3 is CAISELPGTFDGYTF. DNA for the CDR3: TGTGCCATCAGTGAGTTGCCCGGGACTTTTGATGGCTACACCTTC.

This chain uses TRBV28 with TRBJ2-3; 9 positions agree with TRBD1. V gave up 6 bases and J gave up 3 bases; unmatched junction bases: 10. The CDR3 runs 16 residues. Germline CDR1 and CDR2: MDHEN and SYDVKM. This CDR3 is CASRGNGDRVTDTQYF. CDR3 bases: TGTGCCAGCAGGGGAAATGGGGACAGGGTTACAGATACGCAGTATTTT.

The genes are TRBV27 and TRBJ1-5; 8 bases line up with TRBD1. The trim removed 4 bases at V and 0 bases at J, leaving 8 bases unmatched. In germline, CDR1 is MNHEY, CDR2 SMNVEV (reference sequence). This CDR3 is 17 amino acids long. In DNA, the CDR3 is TGTGCCAGCAGTTCCCGGCGGACAGGGAATAGCAATCAGCCCCAGCATTTT. This sequence encodes CASSSRRTGNSNQPQHF.

The V and J genes are TRBV19 and TRBJ2-5, with TRBD2 matching 11 bases. V lost 4 bases to trimming and J lost 5 bases; unmatched junction nucleotides: 12. The CDR3 totals 17 residues. CDR1 and CDR2 (germline): LNHDA, SQIVND (reference sequence). In DNA, the CDR3 is TGTGCCAGTAGTAGAATTACTAGCGGGAGTGGGGGGGAGACCCAGTACTTC. It translates to CASSRITSGSGGETQYF.

This sequence joins TRBV19 and TRBJ2-7, with 8 bases fitting TRBD1. This CDR3 spans 15 amino acids. The junction had 7 bases not matched to a gene; V was cut back by 6 bases and J by 0 bases. Germline CDR1 reads LNHDA; CDR2 reads SQIVND (reference sequence). Here the CDR3 DNA reads TGTGCCAGTAGCACGGGGCAGGGGGCCTCCTACGAGCAGTACTTC. Protein product: CASSTGQGASYEQYF.

The V call is TRBV5-1, the J call TRBJ1-2, with a weak D call TRBD1 (5 bases). In germline, CDR1 is SGHRS, CDR2 YFSETQ. V lost 4 bases and J lost 8, with 15 bases in between. The CDR3 covers 13 residues. The CDR3 DNA reads TGCGCCAGCAGCAACGAGGGGCCTCAAGGCTACACCTTC. Translated: CASSNEGPQGYTF.

A word on this clone: This sample also contains other DNA sequences that code for the same CDR3. The V gene is TRBV29-1, the J gene TRBJ1-2, with D possibly matching TRBD1 (5 bases). With 4 bases removed from V and 0 bases from J, the gap between germline ends came to 9 bases. CDR3 size: 13 residues. Looked up from germline, CDR1 is SQVTM and CDR2 is ANQGSEA. CDR3 nucleotides: TGCAGCGTTGGGCAGGGTCCTAACTATGGCTACACCTTC. Protein sequence: CSVGQGPNYGYTF.